A selection of T cell receptor beta chains follows, all from one sample in a study of T-cell reconstitution after alpha-beta-depleted transplantation in children. In TCRdb, the PCR reads were re-called with MiXCR into one record per CDR3 protein. Of some 390,000 distinct CDR3 sequences detected, roughly 22% appear once; the ten largest clones hold 3.8%. The material sequenced was PBMCs from the stem cell graft donor, taken from the stem cell graft. Every receptor here comes from a human donor who donated a stem cell graft to a child with acute myeloid leukemia. Both conserved end residues are part of each CDR3. The order of the fields is D gene, V gene, J gene, clone size, CDR3 DNA, CDR3 protein. The D gene is left open where the match is weak. Expanded clones get a size class; other rows say once, few or many, or leave the size out.

d_call: TRBD2; v_call: TRBV29-1; j_call: TRBJ2-1; clone_size: many; cdr3_nt: TGCAGCGTTGAGGGCGGGAGATCCCCCAATGAGCAGTTCTTC; cdr3_aa: CSVEGGRSPNEQFF
d_call: NA; v_call: TRBV20-1; j_call: TRBJ1-5; clone_size: few; cdr3_nt: TGCAGTGCTAGACACAATAGCAATCAGCCCCAGCATTTT; cdr3_aa: CSARHNSNQPQHF
d_call: TRBD2; v_call: TRBV9; j_call: TRBJ2-7; clone_size: few; cdr3_nt: TGTGCCAGCAGCGTTCTAGCGGGGACGTCCTACGAGCAGTACTTC; cdr3_aa: CASSVLAGTSYEQYF
d_call: NA; v_call: TRBV20-1; j_call: TRBJ2-3; clone_size: many; cdr3_nt: TGCAGTGCTAGGGGTTCCCGAGGTAGCACAGATACGCAGTATTTT; cdr3_aa: CSARGSRGSTDTQYF
d_call: NA; v_call: TRBV12-3/TRBV12-4; j_call: TRBJ2-7; clone_size: many; cdr3_nt: TGTGCCAGCAGACAGGCGTCCTACGAGCAGTACTTC; cdr3_aa: CASRQASYEQYF
d_call: TRBD2; v_call: TRBV24-1; j_call: TRBJ2-5; clone_size: NA; cdr3_nt: TGTGCCACCAGTGATCCAGCGCCCATAGCGGGAGGACCCTTCCAAGAGACCCAGTACTTC; cdr3_aa: CATSDPAPIAGGPFQETQYF
d_call: NA; v_call: TRBV4-1; j_call: TRBJ2-1; clone_size: NA; cdr3_nt: TGCGCCAGCAGCCAAGATGGCCCTAGCGCGTGGCAGTTCTTC; cdr3_aa: CASSQDGPSAWQFF
d_call: TRBD2; v_call: TRBV20-1; j_call: TRBJ2-1; clone_size: few; cdr3_nt: TGCAGTGCTAGTTTCGGGAAGCGGGAGCCCGCTGAGCAGTTCTTC; cdr3_aa: CSASFGKREPAEQFF
d_call: TRBD2; v_call: TRBV11-2; j_call: TRBJ2-7; clone_size: once; cdr3_nt: TGTGCCAGCAGCTTACCCATTAGCGGGCAGACCTACGAGCAGTACTTC; cdr3_aa: CASSLPISGQTYEQYF
d_call: NA; v_call: TRBV7-9; j_call: TRBJ2-1; clone_size: NA; cdr3_nt: TGTGCCAGCAGCCCCTCAGTAAGCCTAGACAATGAGCAGTTCTTC; cdr3_aa: CASSPSVSLDNEQFF
d_call: NA; v_call: TRBV4-2; j_call: TRBJ1-6; clone_size: NA; cdr3_nt: TGTGCCAGCAGCCAAGAACCCGAGACACCCGCTCCCCTCCACTTT; cdr3_aa: CASSQEPETPAPLHF
d_call: NA; v_call: TRBV7-3; j_call: TRBJ2-7; clone_size: NA; cdr3_nt: TGTGCCAGCAGCTCTAACGGGGGAAGCGGGGAGCAGTACTTC; cdr3_aa: CASSSNGGSGEQYF
d_call: NA; v_call: TRBV9; j_call: TRBJ2-1; clone_size: few; cdr3_nt: TGTGCCAGCAGCCGATCGGGTCCTAGCTCCTACAATGAGCAGTTCTTC; cdr3_aa: CASSRSGPSSYNEQFF
d_call: TRBD2; v_call: TRBV20-1; j_call: TRBJ2-3; clone_size: many; cdr3_nt: TGCAGTGCCGACTCTAGCGGGACCAGGGGCACAGATACGCAGTATTTT; cdr3_aa: CSADSSGTRGTDTQYF
d_call: NA; v_call: TRBV7-7; j_call: TRBJ2-2; clone_size: many; cdr3_nt: TGTGCTAGCAGCTTAGAAGGCCTTTACACCGGGGAGCTGTTTTTT; cdr3_aa: CASSLEGLYTGELFF
d_call: NA; v_call: TRBV24-1; j_call: TRBJ1-4; clone_size: few; cdr3_nt: TGTGCCACCAGTGATCCCAGGCGCGGTGAAAAACTGTTTTTT; cdr3_aa: CATSDPRRGEKLFF
d_call: NA; v_call: TRBV25-1; j_call: TRBJ2-2; clone_size: many; cdr3_nt: TGTGCCAGCAGTGAAAGGGGGACCGGGGAGCTGTTTTTT; cdr3_aa: CASSERGTGELFF
d_call: NA; v_call: TRBV7-9; j_call: TRBJ2-1; clone_size: NA; cdr3_nt: TGTGCCAGCAGCTCACCGTTTATAAATGAGCAGTTCTTC; cdr3_aa: CASSSPFINEQFF